The entry below describes one T cell receptor beta chain. TCRdb reanalysed the RT-PCR reads using MiXCR and keeps one entry per CDR3 protein. The sample has approximately 500,000 distinct CDR3 sequences, under 25% seen once. These data come from a study of response to subunit inactivated influenza vaccine. These data also formed part of another study, on T cells expressing NK-cell markers. As reported in that work: TCR beta cDNA was generated via 5'RACE template switching incorporating UMIs. A range of roughly 1.0-7.0% of CD8+ T cells consisted of dominant NKG2C+ clonotypes in a handful of donors. Where several donors were concerned, these clonotypes also led the CD3+CD56-NKG2C+ fraction.

The material sequenced was CD4+ T cells sorted from PBMCs, taken about 12 days after vaccination. The sequence was collected from a man between 45 and 60 years old who received an inactivated influenza vaccine.

The CDR3 spells CASSEYETQYF. The CDR3 region has the DNA TGTGCCAGCAGTGAATATGAGACCCAGTACTTC. J is TRBJ2-5 and V is TRBV25-1; D is undetermined. Between the trimmed V and J ends, which lost 0 bases and 5 bases, there was a span of 1 base. This CDR3 spans 11 amino acids. Germline CDR1 reads MGHDK; CDR2 reads SYGVNS. The complete variable domain, with remaining parts taken from reference TRBV25-1 and TRBJ2-5, reads EADIYQTPRYLVIGTGKKITLECSQTMGHDKMYWYQQDPGMELHLIHYSYGVNSTEKGDLSSESTVSRIRTEHFPLTLESARPSHTSQYLCASSEYETQYFGPGTRLLVL.